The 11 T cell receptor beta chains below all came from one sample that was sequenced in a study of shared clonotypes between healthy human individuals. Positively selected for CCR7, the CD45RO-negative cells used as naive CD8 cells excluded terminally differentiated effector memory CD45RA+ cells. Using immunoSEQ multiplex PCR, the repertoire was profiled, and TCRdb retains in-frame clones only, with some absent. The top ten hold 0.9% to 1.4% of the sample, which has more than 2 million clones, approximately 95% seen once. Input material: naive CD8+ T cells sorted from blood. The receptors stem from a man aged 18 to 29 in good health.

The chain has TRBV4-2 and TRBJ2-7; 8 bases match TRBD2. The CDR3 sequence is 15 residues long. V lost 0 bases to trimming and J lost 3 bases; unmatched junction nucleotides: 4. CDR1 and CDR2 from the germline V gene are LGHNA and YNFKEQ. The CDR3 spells CASSQEGAGGYEQYF. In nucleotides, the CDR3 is TGTGCCAGCAGCCAAGAGGGGGCGGGGGGCTACGAGCAGTACTTC.

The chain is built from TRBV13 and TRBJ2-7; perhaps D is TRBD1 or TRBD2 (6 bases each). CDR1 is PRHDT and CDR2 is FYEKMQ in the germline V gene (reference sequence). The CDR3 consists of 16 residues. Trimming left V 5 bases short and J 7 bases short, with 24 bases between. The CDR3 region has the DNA TGTGCCAGCAGCCCCTCGGAGGGGACACCGTATCGGGAGCAGTACTTC. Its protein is CASSPSEGTPYREQYF.

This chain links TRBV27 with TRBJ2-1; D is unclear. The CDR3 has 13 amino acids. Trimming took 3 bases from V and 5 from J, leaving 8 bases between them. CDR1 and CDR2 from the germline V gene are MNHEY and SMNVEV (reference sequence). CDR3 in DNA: TGTGCCAGCAGTTTCGGCCAGAACAATGAGCAGTTCTTC. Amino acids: CASSFGQNNEQFF.

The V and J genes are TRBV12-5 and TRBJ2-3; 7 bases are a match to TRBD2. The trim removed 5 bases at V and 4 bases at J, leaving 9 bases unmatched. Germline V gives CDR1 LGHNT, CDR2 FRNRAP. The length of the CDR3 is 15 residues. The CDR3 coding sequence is TGTGCTAGTGGTCCCGGCGGGAGAGGATCAGATACGCAGTATTTT. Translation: CASGPGGRGSDTQYF.

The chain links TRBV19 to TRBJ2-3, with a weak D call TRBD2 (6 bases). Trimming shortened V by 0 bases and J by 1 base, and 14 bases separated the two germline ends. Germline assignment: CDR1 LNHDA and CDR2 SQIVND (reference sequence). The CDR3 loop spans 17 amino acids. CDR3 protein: CASSIDPPASGTDTQYF. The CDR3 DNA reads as TGTGCCAGTAGTATAGACCCCCCGGCTAGCGGCACAGATACGCAGTATTTT.

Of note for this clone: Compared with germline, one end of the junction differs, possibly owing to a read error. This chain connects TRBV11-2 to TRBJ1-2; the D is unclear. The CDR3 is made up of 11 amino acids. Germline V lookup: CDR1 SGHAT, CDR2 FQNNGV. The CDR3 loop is CASSLSGASAF. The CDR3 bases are TGTGCCAGCAGCTTATCGGGAGCATCTGCCTTC.

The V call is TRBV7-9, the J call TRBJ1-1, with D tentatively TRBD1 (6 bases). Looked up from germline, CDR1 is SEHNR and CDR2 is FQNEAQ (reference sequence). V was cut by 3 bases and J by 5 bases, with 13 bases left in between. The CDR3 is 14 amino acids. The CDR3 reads CASSFFGGATEAFF. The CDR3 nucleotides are TGTGCCAGCAGCTTCTTTGGGGGGGCAACTGAAGCTTTCTTT.

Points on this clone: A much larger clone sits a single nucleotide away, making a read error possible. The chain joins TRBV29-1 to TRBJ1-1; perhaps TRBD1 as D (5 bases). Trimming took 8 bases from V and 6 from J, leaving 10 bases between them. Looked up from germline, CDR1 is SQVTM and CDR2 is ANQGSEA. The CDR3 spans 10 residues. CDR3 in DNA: TGCAGCCCTGGGGACGCTGAAGCTTTCTTT. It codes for CSPGDAEAFF.

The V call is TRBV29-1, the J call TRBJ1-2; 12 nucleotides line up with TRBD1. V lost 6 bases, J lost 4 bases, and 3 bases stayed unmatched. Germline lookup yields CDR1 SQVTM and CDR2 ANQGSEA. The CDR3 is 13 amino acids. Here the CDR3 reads CSVGDRGLYGYTF. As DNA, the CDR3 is TGCAGCGTCGGGGACAGGGGGCTCTATGGCTACACCTTC.

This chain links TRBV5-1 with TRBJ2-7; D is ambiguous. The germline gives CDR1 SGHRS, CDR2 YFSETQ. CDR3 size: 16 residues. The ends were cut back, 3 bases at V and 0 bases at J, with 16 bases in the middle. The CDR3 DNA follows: TGCGCCAGCAGCTCCACATCGGCAGGAAGCTCCTACGAGCAGTACTTC. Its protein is CASSSTSAGSSYEQYF.

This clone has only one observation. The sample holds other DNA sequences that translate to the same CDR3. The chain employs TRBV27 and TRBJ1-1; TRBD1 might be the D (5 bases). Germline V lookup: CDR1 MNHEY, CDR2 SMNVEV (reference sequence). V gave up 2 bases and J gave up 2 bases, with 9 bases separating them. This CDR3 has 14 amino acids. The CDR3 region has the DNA TGTGCCAGCAGTTTAAGTCAGGGAAACACTGAAGCTTTCTTT. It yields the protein CASSLSQGNTEAFF.